This section outlines one T cell receptor (beta chain) sequence together with its context. Germline V gene lookup returns CDR1 SGHRS and CDR2 YFSETQ. This CDR3 is 16 amino acids long. Trimming removed 0 bases at V and 5 bases at J, with 15 bases between. This entry belongs to a study of control samples from healthy donors and cancer patients. The method was immunoSEQ multiplex PCR; TCRdb's version includes in-frame clones alone and lacks a portion of them. The sample has roughly 130,000 clones; about 95% are singletons. V gene TRBV5-1 combines with J gene TRBJ2-1; D may be TRBD1 or TRBD2 (5 bases each). The receptor was isolated from a man under 40 in good health. The specimen sequenced was blood. The CDR3 DNA sequence: TGCGCCAGCAGCTTGGTTTCCGCCGGGGACCACAATGAGCAGTTCTTC. It codes for CASSLVSAGDHNEQFF.